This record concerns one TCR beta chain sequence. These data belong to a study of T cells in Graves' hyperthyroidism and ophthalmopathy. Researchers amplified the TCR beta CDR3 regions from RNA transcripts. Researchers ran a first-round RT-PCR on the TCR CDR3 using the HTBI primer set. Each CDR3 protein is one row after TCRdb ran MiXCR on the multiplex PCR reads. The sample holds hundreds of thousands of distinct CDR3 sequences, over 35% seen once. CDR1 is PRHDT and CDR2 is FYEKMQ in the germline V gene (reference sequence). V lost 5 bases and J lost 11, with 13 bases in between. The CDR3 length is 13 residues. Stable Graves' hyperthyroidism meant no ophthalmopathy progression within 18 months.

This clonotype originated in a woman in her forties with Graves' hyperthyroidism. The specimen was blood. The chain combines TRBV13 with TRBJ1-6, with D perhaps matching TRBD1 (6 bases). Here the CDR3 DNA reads TGTGCCAGCAGCATTAACAGGGAACCACCCCTCCACTTT. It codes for CASSINREPPLHF. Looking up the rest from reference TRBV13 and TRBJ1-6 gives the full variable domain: AAGVIQSPRHLIKEKRETATLKCYPIPRHDTVYWYQQGPGQDPQFLISFYEKMQSDKGSIPDRFSAQQFSDYHSELNMSSLELGDSALYFCASSINREPPLHFGNGTRLTVT.